This T cell receptor beta chain was recorded in a study of cytomegalovirus exposure and HLA in healthy donors. Both 60 Vbeta primers and 13 Jbeta primers went into the PCR. Measured with immunoSEQ multiplex PCR; TCRdb has only the in-frame clones, and not every one. This sample carries 140,000 to 150,000 clones, about 80% of them seen once, and the ten largest clones take more than 10%. The ends lost 2 bases at V and 1 base at J; junction bases unmatched: 6. There are 17 residues in the CDR3. The germline V gene has CDR1 WNHNN and CDR2 SYGVQD (reference sequence). This clonotype originated in a man aged 40-50 years in good health and CMV-seropositive. The chain couples TRBV10-1 to TRBJ2-1, with 9 bases fitting TRBD1. What was sequenced was PBMCs. CDR3 nucleotide sequence: TGCGCCAGCAGTGAGAAGCTTGGACAGGGGTCCTACAATGAGCAGTTCTTC. Encoded protein: CASSEKLGQGSYNEQFF.